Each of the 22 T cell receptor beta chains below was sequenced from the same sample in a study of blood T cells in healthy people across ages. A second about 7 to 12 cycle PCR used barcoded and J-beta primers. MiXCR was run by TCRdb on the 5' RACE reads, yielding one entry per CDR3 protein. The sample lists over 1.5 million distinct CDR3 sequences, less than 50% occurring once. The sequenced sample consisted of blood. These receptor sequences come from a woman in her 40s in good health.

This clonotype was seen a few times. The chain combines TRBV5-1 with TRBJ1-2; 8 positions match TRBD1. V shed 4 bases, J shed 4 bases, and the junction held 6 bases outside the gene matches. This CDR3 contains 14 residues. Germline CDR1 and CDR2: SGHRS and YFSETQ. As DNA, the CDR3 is TGCGCCAGCAGCCTGACTGACAGGGGCTATGGCTACACCTTC. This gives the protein CASSLTDRGYGYTF.

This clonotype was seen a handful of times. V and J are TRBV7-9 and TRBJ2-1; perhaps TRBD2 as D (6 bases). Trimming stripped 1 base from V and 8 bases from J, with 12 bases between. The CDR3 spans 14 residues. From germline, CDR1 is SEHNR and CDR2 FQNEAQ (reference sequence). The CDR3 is CASSLVGGSHEQFF. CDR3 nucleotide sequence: TGTGCCAGCAGCTTAGTAGGAGGGTCCCATGAGCAGTTCTTC.

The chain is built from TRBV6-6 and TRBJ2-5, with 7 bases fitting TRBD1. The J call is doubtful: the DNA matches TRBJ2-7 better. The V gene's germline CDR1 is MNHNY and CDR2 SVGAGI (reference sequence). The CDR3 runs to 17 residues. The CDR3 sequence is CASSPFVQVGTDYEQYF. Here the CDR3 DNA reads TGTGCCAGCAGTCCCTTCGTGCAAGTGGGGACAGATTACGAGCAGTACTTC.

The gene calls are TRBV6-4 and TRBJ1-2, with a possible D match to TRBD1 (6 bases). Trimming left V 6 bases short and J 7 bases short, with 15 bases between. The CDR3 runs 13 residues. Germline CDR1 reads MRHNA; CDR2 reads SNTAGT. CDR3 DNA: TGTGCCAGCAGCGCGGACAGTGTTGGTGGCTACACCTTC. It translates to CASSADSVGGYTF.

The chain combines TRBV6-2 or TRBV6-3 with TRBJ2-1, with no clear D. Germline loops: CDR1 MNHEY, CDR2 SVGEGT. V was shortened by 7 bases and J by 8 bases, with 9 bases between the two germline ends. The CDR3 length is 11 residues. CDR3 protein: CASKGIYEQFF. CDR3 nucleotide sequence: TGTGCCAGCAAAGGGATCTATGAGCAGTTCTTC.

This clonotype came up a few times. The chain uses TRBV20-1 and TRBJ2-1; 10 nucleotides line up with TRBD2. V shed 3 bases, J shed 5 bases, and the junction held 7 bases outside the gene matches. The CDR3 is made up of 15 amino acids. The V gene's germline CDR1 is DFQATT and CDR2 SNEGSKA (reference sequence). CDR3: CSASAIAGGDNEQFF. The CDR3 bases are TGCAGTGCTAGTGCAATAGCGGGGGGCGACAATGAGCAGTTCTTC.

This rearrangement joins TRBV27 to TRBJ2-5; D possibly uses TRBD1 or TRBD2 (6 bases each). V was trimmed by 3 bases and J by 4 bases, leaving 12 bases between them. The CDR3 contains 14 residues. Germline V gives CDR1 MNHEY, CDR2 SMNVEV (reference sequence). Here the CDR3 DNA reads TGTGCCAGCAGTTTGCGGGACAACCCAGAGACCCAGTACTTC. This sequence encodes CASSLRDNPETQYF.

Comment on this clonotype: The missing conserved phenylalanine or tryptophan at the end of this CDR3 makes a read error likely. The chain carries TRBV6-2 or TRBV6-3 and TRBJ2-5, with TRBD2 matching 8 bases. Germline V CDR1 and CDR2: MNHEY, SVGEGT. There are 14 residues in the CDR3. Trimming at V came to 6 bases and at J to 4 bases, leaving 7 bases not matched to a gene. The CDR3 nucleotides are TGTGCCAGCAGGTCCCAAGCGGGGGCAGAGACCCAGTACGTC. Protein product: CASRSQAGAETQYV.

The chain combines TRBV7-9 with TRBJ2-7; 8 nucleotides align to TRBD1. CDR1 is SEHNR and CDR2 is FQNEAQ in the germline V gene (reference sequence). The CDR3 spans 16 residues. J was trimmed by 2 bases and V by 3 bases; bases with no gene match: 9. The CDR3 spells CASSLFTGTGPYEQYF. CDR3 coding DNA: TGTGCCAGCAGCTTGTTTACCGGGACAGGCCCCTACGAGCAGTACTTC. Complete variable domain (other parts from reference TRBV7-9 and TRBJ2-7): DTGVSQNPRHKITKRGQNVTFRCDPISEHNRLYWYRQTLGQGPEFLTYFQNEAQLEKSRLLSDRFSAERPKGSFSTLEIQRTEQGDSAMYLCASSLFTGTGPYEQYFGPGTRLTVT.

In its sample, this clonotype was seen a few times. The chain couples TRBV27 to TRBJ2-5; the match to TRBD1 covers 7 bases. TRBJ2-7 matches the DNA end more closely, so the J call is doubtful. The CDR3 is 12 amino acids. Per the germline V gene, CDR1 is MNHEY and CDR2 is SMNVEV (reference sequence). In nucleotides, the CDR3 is TGTGCCAGCACCGACAGGGACTACGAGCAGTACTTC. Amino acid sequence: CASTDRDYEQYF.

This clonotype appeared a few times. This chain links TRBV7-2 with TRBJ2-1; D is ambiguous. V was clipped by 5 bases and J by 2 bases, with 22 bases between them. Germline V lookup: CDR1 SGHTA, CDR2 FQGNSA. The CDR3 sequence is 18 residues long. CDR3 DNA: TGTGCCAGCAGCCCCGGCGCGATCCCTTACCGCACCTACAATGAGCAGTTCTTC. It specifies CASSPGAIPYRTYNEQFF.

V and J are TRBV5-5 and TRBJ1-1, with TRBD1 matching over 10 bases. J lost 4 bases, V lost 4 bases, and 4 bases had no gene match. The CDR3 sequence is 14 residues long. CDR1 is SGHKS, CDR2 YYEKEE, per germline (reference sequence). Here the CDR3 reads CASSTGQGFTEAFF. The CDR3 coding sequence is TGTGCCAGCAGCACGGGACAGGGGTTCACTGAAGCTTTCTTT.

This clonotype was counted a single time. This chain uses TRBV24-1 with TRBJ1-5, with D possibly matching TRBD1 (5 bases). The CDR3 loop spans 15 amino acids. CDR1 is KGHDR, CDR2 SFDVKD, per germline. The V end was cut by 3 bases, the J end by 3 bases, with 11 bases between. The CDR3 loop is CATSDRDGNNQPQHF. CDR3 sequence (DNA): TGTGCCACCAGTGATCGGGACGGGAACAATCAGCCCCAGCATTTT.

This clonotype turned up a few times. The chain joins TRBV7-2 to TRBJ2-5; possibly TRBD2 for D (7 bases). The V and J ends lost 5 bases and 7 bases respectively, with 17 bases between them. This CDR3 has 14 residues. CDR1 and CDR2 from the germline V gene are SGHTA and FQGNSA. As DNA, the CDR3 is TGTGCCAGCAGCCCAAAGGGGGGGTACGGGACCCAGTACTTC. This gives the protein CASSPKGGYGTQYF.

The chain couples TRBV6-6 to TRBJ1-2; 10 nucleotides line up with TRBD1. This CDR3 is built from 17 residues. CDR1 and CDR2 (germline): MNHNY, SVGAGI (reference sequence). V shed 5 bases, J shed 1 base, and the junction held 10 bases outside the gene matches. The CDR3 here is CASSHDRGPILNYGYTF. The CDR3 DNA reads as TGTGCCAGCAGTCACGACAGGGGGCCGATCCTTAACTATGGCTACACCTTC.

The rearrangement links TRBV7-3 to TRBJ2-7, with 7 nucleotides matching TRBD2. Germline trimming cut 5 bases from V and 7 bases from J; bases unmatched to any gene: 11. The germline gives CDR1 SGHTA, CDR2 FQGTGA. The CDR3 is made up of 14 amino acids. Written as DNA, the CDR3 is TGTGCCAGCAGCCGACTAGCTATCTTCGGTGAGCAGTACTTC. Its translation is CASSRLAIFGEQYF.

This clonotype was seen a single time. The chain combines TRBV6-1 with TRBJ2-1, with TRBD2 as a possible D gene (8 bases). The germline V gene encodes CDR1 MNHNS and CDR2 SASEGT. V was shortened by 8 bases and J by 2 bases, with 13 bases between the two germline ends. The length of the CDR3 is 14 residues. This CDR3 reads CASPGGGPYNEQFF. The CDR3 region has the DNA TGTGCCAGCCCGGGAGGGGGCCCCTACAATGAGCAGTTCTTC.

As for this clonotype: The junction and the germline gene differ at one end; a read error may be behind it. The CDR3 spells CAGSLRDRGNYEQYF. The CDR3 coding sequence is TGTGCCGGCAGCCTCCGGGACAGGGGTAACTACGAGCAGTACTTC. V and J are TRBV14 and TRBJ2-5; 10 bases align to TRBD1. Near its end, the DNA agrees better with TRBJ2-7, so the J call may be wrong. CDR1 and CDR2 from the germline V gene are SGHDN and FVKESK. This CDR3 contains 15 residues.

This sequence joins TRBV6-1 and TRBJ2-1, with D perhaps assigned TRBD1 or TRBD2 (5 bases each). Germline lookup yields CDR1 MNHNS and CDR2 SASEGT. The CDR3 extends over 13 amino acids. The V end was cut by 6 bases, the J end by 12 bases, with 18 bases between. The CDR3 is CASSPEWGGGQFF. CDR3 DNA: TGTGCCAGCAGCCCCGAGTGGGGCGGAGGGCAGTTCTTC.

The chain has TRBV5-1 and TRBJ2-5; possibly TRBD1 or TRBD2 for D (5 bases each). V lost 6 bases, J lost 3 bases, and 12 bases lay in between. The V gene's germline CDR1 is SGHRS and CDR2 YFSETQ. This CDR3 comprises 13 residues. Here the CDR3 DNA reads TGCGCCAGCAACAAGGGACCTGAAGAGACCCAGTACTTC. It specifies CASNKGPEETQYF.

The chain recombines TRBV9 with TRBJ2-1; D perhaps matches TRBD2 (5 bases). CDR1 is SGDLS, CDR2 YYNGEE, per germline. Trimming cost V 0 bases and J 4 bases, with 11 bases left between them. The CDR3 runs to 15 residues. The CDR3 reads CASSVGADFYNEQFF. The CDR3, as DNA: TGTGCCAGCAGCGTAGGGGCGGACTTTTACAATGAGCAGTTCTTC.

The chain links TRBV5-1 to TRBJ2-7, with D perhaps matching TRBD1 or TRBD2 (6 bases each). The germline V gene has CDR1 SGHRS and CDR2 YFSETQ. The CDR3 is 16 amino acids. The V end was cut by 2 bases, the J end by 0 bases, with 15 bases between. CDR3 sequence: CASSLTRGAPSYEQYF. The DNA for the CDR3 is TGCGCCAGCAGCTTAACGAGGGGGGCCCCCTCCTACGAGCAGTACTTC.